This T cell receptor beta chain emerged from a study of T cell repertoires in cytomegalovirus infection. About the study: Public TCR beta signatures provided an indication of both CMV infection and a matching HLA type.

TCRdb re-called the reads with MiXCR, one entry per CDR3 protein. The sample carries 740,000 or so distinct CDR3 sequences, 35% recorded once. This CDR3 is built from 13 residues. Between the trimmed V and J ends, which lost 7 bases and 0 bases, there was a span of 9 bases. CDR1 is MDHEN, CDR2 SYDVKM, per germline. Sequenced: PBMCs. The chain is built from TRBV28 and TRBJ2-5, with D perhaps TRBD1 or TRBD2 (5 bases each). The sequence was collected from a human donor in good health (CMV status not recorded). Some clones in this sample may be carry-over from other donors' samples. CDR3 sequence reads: CASKRGYQETQYF. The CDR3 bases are TGTGCCAGCAAGAGGGGCTACCAAGAGACCCAGTACTTC. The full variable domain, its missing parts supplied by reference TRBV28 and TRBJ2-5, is DVKVTQSSRYLVKRTGEKVFLECVQDMDHENMFWYRQDPGLGLRLIYFSYDVKMKEKGDIPEGYSVSREKKERFSLILESASTNQTSMYLCASKRGYQETQYFGPGTRLLVL.